A single sample is the source of the 2 T cell receptor beta chains below, sequenced in a study of OX40 agonist ivuxolimab in advanced cancers. Profiled with immunoSEQ multiplex PCR; TCRdb holds only in-frame clones, not every one. The data hold some 80,000 clones, with approximately 84% observed a single time. Specimen: CD4+ or CD8+ T cells sorted from blood, collected in a trial of the OX40 agonist ivuxolimab. The receptor source for this set is an adult with an advanced solid tumor such as melanoma, head and neck, liver or kidney cancer.

This chain joins TRBV19 and TRBJ1-3; D gene uncertain. The CDR3 loop spans 17 amino acids. Germline values: CDR1 LNHDA, CDR2 SQIVND (reference sequence). Trimming removed 3 bases from V and 0 bases from J, with 15 bases in between. In DNA, the CDR3 is TGTGCCAGTAGTATTTTGGCAGGTCAAACCTCTGGAAACACCATATATTTT. Its protein product is CASSILAGQTSGNTIYF.

This chain links TRBV7-8 with TRBJ1-2; D is perhaps TRBD1 (6 bases). Germline loops: CDR1 SGHVS, CDR2 FQNEAQ. The CDR3 sequence is 15 residues long. V dropped 5 bases and J dropped 5 bases, with 18 bases sitting between them. The CDR3 sequence: CASSPHRVALYGYTF. CDR3 coding DNA: TGTGCCAGCAGCCCCCACAGGGTGGCCCTTTATGGCTACACCTTC.